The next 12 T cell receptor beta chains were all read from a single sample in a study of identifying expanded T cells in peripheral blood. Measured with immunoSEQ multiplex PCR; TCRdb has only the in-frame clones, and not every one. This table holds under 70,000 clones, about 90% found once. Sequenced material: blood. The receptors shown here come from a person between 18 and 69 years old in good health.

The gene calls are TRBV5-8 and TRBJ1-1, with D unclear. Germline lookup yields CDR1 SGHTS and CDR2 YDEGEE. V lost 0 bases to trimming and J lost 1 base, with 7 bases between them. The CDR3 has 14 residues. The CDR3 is CASSLVAKNTEAFF. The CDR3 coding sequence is TGTGCCAGCAGCTTGGTTGCCAAGAACACTGAAGCTTTCTTT.

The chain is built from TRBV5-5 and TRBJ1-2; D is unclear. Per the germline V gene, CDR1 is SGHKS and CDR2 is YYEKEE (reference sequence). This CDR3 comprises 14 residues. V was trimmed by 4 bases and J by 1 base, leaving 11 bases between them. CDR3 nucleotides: TGTGCCAGCAGCGGGCAGAATAATAACTATGGCTACACCTTC. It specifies CASSGQNNNYGYTF.

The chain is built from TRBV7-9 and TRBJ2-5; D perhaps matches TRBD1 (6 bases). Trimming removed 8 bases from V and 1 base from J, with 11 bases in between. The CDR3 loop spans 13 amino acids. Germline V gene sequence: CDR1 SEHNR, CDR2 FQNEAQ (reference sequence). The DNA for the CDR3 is TGTGCCAGCTTACAGGGCGTCCAAGAGACCCAGTACTTC. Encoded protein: CASLQGVQETQYF.

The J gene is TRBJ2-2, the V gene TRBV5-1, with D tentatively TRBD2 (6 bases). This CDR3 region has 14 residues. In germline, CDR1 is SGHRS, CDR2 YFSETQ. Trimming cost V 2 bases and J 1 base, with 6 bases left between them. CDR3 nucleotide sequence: TGCGCCAGCAGCTTTAGCGGGAACACCGGGGAGCTGTTTTTT. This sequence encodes CASSFSGNTGELFF. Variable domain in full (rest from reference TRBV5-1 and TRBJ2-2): KAGVTQTPRYLIKTRGQQVTLSCSPISGHRSVSWYQQTPGQGLQFLFEYFSETQRNKGNFPGRFSGRQFSNSRSEMNVSTLELGDSALYLCASSFSGNTGELFFGEGSRLTVL.

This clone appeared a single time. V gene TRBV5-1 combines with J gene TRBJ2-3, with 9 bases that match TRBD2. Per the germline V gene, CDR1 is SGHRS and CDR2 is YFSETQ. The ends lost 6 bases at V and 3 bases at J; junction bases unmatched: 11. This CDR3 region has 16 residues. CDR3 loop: CASTPSGTGGTDTQYF. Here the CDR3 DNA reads TGCGCCAGCACCCCTAGCGGGACGGGCGGGACAGATACGCAGTATTTT.

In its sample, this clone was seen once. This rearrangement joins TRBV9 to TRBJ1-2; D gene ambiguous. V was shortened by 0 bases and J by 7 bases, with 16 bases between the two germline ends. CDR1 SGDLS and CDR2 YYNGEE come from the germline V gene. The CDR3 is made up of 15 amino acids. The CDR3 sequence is CASSVGAQHSGGYTF. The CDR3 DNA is TGTGCCAGCAGCGTAGGGGCGCAACATTCCGGTGGCTACACCTTC.

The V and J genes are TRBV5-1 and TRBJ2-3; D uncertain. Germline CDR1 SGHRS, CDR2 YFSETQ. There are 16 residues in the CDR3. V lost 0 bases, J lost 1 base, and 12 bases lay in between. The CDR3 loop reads CASSLALGWGTDTQYF. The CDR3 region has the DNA TGCGCCAGCAGCTTGGCTTTAGGGTGGGGCACAGATACGCAGTATTTT.

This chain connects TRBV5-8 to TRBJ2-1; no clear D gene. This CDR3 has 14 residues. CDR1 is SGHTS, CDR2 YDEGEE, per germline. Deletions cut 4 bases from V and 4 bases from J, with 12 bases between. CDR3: CASSVRQVYNEQFF. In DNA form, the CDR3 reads TGTGCCAGCAGCGTCAGACAAGTTTACAATGAGCAGTTCTTC.

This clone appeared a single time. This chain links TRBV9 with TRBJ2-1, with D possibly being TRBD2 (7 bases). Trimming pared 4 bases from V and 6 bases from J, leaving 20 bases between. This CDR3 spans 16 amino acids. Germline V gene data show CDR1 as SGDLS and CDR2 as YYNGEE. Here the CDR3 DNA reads TGTGCCAGCAGCCCCGGGGGACACAGGGAGGGCAATGAGCAGTTCTTC. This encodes CASSPGGHREGNEQFF.

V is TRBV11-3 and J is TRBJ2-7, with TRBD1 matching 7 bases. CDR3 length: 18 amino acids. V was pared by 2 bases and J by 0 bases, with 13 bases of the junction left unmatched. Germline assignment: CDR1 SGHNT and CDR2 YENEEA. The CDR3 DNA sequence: TGTGCCAGCAGCTTAAGGGGGCTACGTAGGGACACCTCCTACGAGCAGTACTTC. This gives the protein CASSLRGLRRDTSYEQYF.

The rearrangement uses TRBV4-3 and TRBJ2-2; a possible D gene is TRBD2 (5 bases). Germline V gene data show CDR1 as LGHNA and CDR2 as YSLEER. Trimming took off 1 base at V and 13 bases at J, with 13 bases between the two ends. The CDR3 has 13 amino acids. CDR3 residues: CASSQGTGMGLFF. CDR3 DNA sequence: TGCGCCAGCAGCCAAGGGACGGGGATGGGGCTGTTTTTT.

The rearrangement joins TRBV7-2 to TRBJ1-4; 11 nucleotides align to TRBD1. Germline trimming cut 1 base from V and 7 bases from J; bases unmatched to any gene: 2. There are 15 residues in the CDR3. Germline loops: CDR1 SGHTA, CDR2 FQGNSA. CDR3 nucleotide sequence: TGTGCCAGCAGCTTAGATGGGACAGGGGGTGAAAAACTGTTTTTT. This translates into CASSLDGTGGEKLFF.